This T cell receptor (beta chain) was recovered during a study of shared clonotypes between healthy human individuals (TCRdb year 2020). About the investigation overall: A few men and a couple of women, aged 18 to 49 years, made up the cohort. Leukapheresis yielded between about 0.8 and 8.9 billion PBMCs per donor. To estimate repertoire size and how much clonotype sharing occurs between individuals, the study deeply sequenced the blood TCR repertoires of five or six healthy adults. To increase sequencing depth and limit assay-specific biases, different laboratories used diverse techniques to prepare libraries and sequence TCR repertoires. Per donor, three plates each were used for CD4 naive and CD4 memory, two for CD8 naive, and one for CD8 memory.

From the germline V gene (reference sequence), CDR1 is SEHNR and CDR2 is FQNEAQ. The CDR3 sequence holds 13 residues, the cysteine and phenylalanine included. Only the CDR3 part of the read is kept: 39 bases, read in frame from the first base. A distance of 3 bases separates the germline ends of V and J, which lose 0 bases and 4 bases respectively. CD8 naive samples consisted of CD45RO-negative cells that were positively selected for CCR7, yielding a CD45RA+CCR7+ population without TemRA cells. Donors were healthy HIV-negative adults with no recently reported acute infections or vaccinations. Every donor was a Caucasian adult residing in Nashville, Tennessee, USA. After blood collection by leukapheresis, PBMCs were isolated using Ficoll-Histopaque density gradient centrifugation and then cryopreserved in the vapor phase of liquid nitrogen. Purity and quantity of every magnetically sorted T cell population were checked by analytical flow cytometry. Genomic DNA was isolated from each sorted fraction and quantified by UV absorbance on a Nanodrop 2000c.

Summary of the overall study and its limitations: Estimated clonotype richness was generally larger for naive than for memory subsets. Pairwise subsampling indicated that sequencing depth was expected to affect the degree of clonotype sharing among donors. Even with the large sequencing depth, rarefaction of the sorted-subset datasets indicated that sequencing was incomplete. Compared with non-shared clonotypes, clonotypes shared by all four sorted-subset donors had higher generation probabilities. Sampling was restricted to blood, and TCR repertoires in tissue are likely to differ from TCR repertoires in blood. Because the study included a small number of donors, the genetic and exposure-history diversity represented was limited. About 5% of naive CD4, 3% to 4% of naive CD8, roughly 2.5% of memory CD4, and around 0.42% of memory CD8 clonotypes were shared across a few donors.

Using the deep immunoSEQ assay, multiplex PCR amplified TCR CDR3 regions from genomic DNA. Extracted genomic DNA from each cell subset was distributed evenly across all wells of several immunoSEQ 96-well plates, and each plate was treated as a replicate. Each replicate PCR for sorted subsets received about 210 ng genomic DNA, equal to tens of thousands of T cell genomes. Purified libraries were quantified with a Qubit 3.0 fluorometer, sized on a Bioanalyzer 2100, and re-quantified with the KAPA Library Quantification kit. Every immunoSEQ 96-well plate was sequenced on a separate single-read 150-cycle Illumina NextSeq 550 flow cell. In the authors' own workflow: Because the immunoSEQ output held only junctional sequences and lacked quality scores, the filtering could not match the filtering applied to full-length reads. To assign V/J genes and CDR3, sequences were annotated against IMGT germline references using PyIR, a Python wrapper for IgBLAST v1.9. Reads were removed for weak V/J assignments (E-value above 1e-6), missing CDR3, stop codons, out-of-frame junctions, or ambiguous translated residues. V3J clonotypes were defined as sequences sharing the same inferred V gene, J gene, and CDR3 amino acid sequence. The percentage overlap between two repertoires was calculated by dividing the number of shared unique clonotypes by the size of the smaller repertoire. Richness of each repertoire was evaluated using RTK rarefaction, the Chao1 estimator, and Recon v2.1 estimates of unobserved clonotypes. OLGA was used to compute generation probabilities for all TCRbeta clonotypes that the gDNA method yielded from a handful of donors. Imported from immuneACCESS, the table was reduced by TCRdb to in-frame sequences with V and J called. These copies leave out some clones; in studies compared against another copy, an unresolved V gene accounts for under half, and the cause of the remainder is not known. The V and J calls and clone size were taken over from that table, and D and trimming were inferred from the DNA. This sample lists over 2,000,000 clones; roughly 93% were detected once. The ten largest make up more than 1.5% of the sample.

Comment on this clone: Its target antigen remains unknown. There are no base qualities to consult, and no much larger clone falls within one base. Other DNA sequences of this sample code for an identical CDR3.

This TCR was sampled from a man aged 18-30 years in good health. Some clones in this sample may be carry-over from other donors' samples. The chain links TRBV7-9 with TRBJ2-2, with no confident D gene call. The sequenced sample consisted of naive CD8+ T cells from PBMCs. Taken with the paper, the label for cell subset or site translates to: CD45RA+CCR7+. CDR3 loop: CASSLAGTGELFF. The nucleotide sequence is TGTGCCAGCAGCTTAGCGGGCACCGGGGAGCTGTTTTTT.